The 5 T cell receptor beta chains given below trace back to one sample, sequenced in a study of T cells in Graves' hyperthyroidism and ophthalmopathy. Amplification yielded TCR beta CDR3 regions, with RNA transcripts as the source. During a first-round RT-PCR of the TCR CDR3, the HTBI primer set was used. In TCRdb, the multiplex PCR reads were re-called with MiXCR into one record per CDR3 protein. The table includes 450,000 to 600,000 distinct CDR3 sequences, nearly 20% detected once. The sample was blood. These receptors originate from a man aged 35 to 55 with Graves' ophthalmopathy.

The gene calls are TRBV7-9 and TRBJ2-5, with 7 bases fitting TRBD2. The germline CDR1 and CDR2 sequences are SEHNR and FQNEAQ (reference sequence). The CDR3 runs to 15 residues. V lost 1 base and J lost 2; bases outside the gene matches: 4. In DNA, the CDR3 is TGTGCCAGCAGCTTAGTCCAGCGGGGTCAAGAGACCCAGTACTTC. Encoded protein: CASSLVQRGQETQYF.

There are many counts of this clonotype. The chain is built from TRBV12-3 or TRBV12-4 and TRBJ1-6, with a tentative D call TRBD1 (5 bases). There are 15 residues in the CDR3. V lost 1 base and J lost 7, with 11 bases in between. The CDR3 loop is CASSLVSAGNSPLHF. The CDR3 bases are TGTGCCAGCAGTTTAGTATCGGCAGGGAATTCACCCCTCCACTTT.

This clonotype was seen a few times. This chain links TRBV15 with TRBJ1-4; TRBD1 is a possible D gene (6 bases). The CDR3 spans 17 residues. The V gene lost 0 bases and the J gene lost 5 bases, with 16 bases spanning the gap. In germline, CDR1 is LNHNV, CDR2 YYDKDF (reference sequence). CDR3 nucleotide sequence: TGTGCCACCAGCAGAGATCAAATGGGGGGCCTGAATGAAAAACTGTTTTTT. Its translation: CATSRDQMGGLNEKLFF.

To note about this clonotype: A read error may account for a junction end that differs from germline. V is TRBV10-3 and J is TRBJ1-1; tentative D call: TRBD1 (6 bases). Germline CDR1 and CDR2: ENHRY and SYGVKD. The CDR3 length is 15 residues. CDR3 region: CAISDSDRLNTEALF. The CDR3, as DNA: TGTGCCATCAGTGACTCGGACAGATTGAACACTGAAGCTCTCTTT.

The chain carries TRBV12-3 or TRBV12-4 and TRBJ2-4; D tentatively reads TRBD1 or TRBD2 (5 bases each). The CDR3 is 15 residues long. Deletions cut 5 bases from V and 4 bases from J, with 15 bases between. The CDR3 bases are TGTGCCAGCAGTCGGGACGGCGTCTTTAAAAACATTCAGTACTTC. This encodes CASSRDGVFKNIQYF.